A selection of T cell receptor beta chains follows, all from one sample in a study of blood T cells in healthy people across ages. From the 5' RACE reads, TCRdb called clonotypes with MiXCR, one entry per CDR3 protein. Seen here are approximately 1.5 million distinct CDR3 sequences, approximately 39% observed once, and the top ten hold about 4%. Sequenced material: blood. These receptors all come from a woman between 18 and 29 years old in good health. Both conserved end residues are part of each CDR3. D genes are given only for firm matches. Clone size appears in some rows only: once, few, many, or a class for an expanded clone.

v_call	j_call	clone_size	d_call	cdr3_aa	cdr3_nt
TRBV6-2/TRBV6-3	TRBJ2-5	few	.	CASSYSYLAVETQYF	TGTGCCAGCAGTTACTCGTATCTTGCAGTAGAGACCCAGTACTTC
TRBV5-1	TRBJ1-4	.	.	CASSRIGGTNEKLFF	TGCGCCAGCAGCCGAATAGGGGGAACTAATGAAAAACTGTTTTTT
TRBV12-3/TRBV12-4	TRBJ1-2	.	.	CASSFGAAANYGYTF	TGTGCCAGCAGTTTCGGGGCAGCTGCTAACTATGGCTACACCTTC
TRBV5-1	TRBJ2-1	.	TRBD1	CASSGDRGRSYNEQFF	TGCGCCAGCAGCGGAGACAGGGGGCGCTCCTACAATGAGCAGTTCTTC
TRBV5-1	TRBJ1-6	.	.	CASSYLHEGDSPLHF	TGCGCCAGCAGCTATTTACACGAAGGGGATTCACCCCTCCACTTT
TRBV29-1	TRBJ2-5	.	TRBD1	CSVGDTGGEETQYF	TGCAGCGTTGGGGATACAGGGGGAGAAGAGACCCAGTACTTC
TRBV20-1	TRBJ2-7	.	.	CSAKRPGWIAYEQYF	TGCAGTGCTAAGAGACCGGGCTGGATCGCCTACGAGCAGTACTTC
TRBV20-1	TRBJ2-5	.	.	CSATAELGVETQYF	TGCAGTGCTACAGCGGAGTTGGGGGTAGAGACCCAGTACTTC
TRBV20-1	TRBJ2-1	few	TRBD2	CSAILSGGSYNEQFF	TGCAGTGCTATCCTCAGCGGGGGCTCCTACAATGAGCAGTTCTTC
TRBV27	TRBJ2-7	.	.	CASRGWSLGYEQYF	TGTGCCAGCAGGGGGTGGAGCCTAGGTTACGAGCAGTACTTC
TRBV20-1	TRBJ2-3	.	.	CSVSKTSLGTDTQYF	TGCAGTGTCTCTAAGACGAGCCTTGGCACAGATACGCAGTATTTT
TRBV20-1	TRBJ2-7	few	TRBD2	CSAHSPAGGPHEQYF	TGCAGTGCTCATTCCCCAGCGGGAGGACCCCACGAGCAGTACTTC
TRBV2	TRBJ1-2	.	TRBD1	CASSPMDRGRLYGYTF	TGTGCCAGCAGCCCCATGGACAGGGGCCGGCTCTATGGCTACACCTTC
TRBV7-7	TRBJ2-3	few	.	CASSVGPRNTDTQYF	TGTGCTAGCAGCGTAGGACCTCGAAACACAGATACGCAGTATTTT
TRBV25-1	TRBJ1-1	few	.	CAWGQNTEAFF	TGTGCATGGGGACAGAACACTGAAGCTTTCTTT
TRBV7-2	TRBJ2-1	.	.	CASSFLLKDNEQFF	TGTGCCAGCAGCTTTTTGCTTAAGGACAATGAGCAGTTCTTC
TRBV7-2	TRBJ2-3	few	TRBD2	CARSLAGAVDTQYF	TGTGCCCGCAGCTTAGCGGGAGCGGTAGATACGCAGTATTTT
TRBV20-1	TRBJ2-7	.	TRBD2	CSARDLASGGHRALEQYF	TGCAGTGCTAGAGATTTAGCTAGCGGGGGCCATCGGGCCCTCGAGCAGTACTTC
TRBV27	TRBJ1-5	.	.	CDSSWKGKGQPQHF	TGTGACAGCAGTTGGAAGGGGAAAGGTCAGCCCCAGCATTTT
TRBV9	TRBJ1-1	.	.	CASSAQGERTEAFF	TGTGCCAGCAGCGCCCAGGGTGAACGCACTGAAGCTTTCTTT
TRBV27	TRBJ2-7	few	.	CASSGLLEGRFNEQYF	TGTGCCAGCAGTGGTCTACTCGAGGGTCGGTTTAACGAGCAGTACTTC
TRBV7-9	TRBJ2-7	few	TRBD1	CASSKTTGGATDEQYF	TGTGCCAGCAGCAAAACGACAGGGGGCGCAACTGACGAGCAGTACTTC
TRBV19	TRBJ2-1	.	.	CASQTSLSSYNEQFF	TGTGCCTCTCAGACAAGCCTAAGCTCCTACAATGAGCAGTTCTTC
TRBV29-1	TRBJ1-1	.	.	CSVAREWNTEAFF	TGCAGCGTTGCGAGGGAATGGAACACTGAAGCTTTCTTT
TRBV11-3	TRBJ2-1	.	TRBD2	CASSDGLAGGPLNNEEFF	TGTGCCAGCAGCGACGGACTAGCGGGGGGGCCTTTGAACAATGAGGAGTTCTTC
TRBV2	TRBJ2-7	few	TRBD1	CATHRDREGEQYF	TGTGCCACCCACCGGGACAGGGAAGGCGAGCAGTACTTC
TRBV6-2/TRBV6-3	TRBJ1-2	.	TRBD1	CASSRDSANYGYTF	TGTGCCAGCAGCCGGGACAGTGCTAACTATGGCTACACCTTC
TRBV9	TRBJ2-1	many	.	CASSPGEGASYNEQFF	TGTGCCAGCAGCCCGGGGGAAGGGGCTTCCTACAATGAGCAGTTCTTC
TRBV6-5	TRBJ2-7	.	.	CASSLSVGTEQYF	TGTGCCAGCAGCCTATCAGTAGGGACAGAGCAGTACTTC
TRBV6-5	TRBJ1-2	few	TRBD1	CASRRQGRINYGYTF	TGTGCCAGCAGACGACAGGGGCGAATTAACTATGGCTACACCTTC
TRBV29-1	TRBJ2-1	few	.	CSVEVQNSRSYNEQFF	TGCAGCGTTGAGGTCCAAAATTCTCGCTCCTACAATGAGCAGTTCTTC
TRBV29-1	TRBJ2-5	.	.	CSVEPQDSQETQYF	TGCAGCGTTGAACCCCAGGACAGTCAAGAGACCCAGTACTTC
TRBV20-1	TRBJ1-5	.	.	CSARPGIWSQPQHF	TGCAGTGCTAGACCTGGGATTTGGAGTCAGCCCCAGCATTTT